This entry describes one TCR beta chain. Its antigen is unidentified. Study-wide results and limits: The larger cohort examined one V-J beta rearrangement, not whole repertoires.

CD25-based Treg depletion was applied to purified naive CD4+ T cells. Semi-nested PCR with Nested Universal Primer A followed constant-region reverse priming of full-length variable regions. TCRdb used MiXCR to reprocess the 5' RACE reads, holding one entry per CDR3 protein. The table lists nearly 55,000 distinct CDR3 sequences, over 20% of them singletons, with more than 3% in the top ten. CDR3 length equals 16 residues. The J segment lost 5 bases and the V segment lost 6 bases, leaving 12 bases of the junction unmatched. This receptor was identified in a female donor with breast cancer. The source material was tumor-infiltrating naive CD4+ T cells sorted from the breast tumor. The subset here: naive CD4+ T cells, CD4+CD45RA+CD25-. V is TRBV12-3 or TRBV12-4 and J is TRBJ2-5; the match to TRBD2 covers 10 bases. DNA for the CDR3: TGTGCCAGCAGAGGGAGTCTAGCGGGAGTCATGGAGACCCAGTACTTC. Protein product: CASRGSLAGVMETQYF.